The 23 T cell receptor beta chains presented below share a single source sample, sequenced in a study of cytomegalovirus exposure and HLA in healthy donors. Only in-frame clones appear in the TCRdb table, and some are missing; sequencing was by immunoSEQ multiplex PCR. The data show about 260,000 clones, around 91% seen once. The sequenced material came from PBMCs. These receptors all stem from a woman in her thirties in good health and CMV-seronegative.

The CDR3 loop is CASSFRNRDNHQETQYF. The CDR3 DNA reads TGTGCCAGCAGCTTCAGAAACCGGGACAACCACCAAGAGACCCAGTACTTC. The gene calls are TRBV9 and TRBJ2-5, with D tentatively TRBD1 (6 bases). V lost 4 bases, J lost 0 bases, and 19 bases lay in between. CDR3 length: 17 residues. CDR1 is SGDLS and CDR2 is YYNGEE in the germline V gene.

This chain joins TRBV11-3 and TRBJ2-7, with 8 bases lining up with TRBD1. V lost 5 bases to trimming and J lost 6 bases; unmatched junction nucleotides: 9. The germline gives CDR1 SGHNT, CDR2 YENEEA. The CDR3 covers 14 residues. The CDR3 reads CASSLGQDMAEQYF. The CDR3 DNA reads TGTGCCAGCAGCCTGGGACAGGATATGGCCGAGCAGTACTTC.

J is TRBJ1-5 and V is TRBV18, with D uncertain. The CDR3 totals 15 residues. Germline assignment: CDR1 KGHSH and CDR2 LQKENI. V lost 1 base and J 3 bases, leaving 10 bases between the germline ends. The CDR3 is CASSPQGGNNQPQHF. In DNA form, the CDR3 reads TGTGCCAGCTCACCACAGGGCGGGAACAATCAGCCCCAGCATTTT.

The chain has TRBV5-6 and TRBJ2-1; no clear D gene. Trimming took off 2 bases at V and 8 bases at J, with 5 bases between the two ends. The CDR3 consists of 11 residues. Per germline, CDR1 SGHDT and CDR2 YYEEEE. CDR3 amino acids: CASSFTDEQFF. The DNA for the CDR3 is TGTGCCAGCAGCTTTACGGATGAGCAGTTCTTC.

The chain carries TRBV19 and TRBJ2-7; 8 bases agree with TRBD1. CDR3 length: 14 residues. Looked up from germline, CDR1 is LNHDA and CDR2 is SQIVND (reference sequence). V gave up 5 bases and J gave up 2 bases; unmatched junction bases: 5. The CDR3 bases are TGTGCCAGTAGTGCGACAGGGGCCACCTACGAGCAGTACTTC. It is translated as CASSATGATYEQYF.

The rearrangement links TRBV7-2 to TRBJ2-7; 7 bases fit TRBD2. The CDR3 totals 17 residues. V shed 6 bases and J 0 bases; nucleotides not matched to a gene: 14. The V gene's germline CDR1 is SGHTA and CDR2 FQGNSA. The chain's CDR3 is CASSLVGLAVSSYEQYF. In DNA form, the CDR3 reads TGTGCCAGCAGTTTGGTGGGCCTAGCGGTAAGCTCCTACGAGCAGTACTTC.

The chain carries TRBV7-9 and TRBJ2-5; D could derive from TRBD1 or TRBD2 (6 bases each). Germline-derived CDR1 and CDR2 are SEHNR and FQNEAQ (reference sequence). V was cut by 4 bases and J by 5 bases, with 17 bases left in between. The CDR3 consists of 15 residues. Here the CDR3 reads CASSSRQATRETQYF. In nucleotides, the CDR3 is TGTGCCAGCAGCTCCAGACAGGCGACTAGGGAGACCCAGTACTTC.

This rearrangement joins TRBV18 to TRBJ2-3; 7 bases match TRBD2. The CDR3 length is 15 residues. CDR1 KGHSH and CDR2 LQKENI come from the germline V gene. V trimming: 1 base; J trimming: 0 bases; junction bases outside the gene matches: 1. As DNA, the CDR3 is TGTGCCAGCTCACCACGAGCGGGAAGCACAGATACGCAGTATTTT. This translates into CASSPRAGSTDTQYF.

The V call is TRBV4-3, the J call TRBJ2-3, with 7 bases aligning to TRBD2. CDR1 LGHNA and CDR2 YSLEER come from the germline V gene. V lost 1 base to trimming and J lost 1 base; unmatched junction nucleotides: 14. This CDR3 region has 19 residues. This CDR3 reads CASSQAMGGGAEGTDTQYF. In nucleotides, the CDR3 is TGCGCCAGCAGCCAAGCCATGGGGGGGGGAGCGGAAGGCACAGATACGCAGTATTTT.

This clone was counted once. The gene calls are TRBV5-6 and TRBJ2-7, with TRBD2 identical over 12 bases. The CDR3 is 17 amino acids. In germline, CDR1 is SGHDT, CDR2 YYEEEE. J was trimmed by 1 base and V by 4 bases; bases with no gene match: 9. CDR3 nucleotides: TGTGCCAGCAGCCGAATATCTAGCGGGAGGGTGTCCTACGAGCAGTACTTC. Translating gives CASSRISSGRVSYEQYF.

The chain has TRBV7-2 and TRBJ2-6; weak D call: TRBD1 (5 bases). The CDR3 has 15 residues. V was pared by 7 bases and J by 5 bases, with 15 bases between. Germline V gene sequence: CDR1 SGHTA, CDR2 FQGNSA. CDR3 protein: CASIADRDRANVLTF. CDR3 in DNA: TGTGCCAGCATCGCCGACAGAGACCGGGCCAACGTCCTGACTTTC.

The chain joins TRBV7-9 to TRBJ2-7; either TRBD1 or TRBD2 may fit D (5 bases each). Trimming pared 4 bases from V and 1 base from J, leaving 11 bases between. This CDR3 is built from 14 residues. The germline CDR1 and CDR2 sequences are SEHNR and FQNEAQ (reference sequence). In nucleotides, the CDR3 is TGTGCCAGCAGCTCTAGGGACGGGTCCTACGAGCAGTACTTC. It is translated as CASSSRDGSYEQYF. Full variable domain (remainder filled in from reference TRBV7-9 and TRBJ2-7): DTGVSQNPRHKITKRGQNVTFRCDPISEHNRLYWYRQTLGQGPEFLTYFQNEAQLEKSRLLSDRFSAERPKGSFSTLEIQRTEQGDSAMYLCASSSRDGSYEQYFGPGTRLTVT.

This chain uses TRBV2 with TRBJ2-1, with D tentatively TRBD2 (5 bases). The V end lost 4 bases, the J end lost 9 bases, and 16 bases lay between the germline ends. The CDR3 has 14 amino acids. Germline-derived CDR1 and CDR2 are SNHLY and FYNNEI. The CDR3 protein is CASSAGLPASEQFF. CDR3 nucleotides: TGTGCCAGCAGTGCTGGACTCCCCGCCTCTGAGCAGTTCTTC.

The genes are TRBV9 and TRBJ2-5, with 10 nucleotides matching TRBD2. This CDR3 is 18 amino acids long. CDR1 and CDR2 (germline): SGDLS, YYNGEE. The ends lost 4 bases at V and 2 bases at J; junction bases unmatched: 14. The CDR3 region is CASSRLPGLASPQETQYF. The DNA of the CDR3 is TGTGCCAGCAGCCGGCTACCGGGACTAGCGAGTCCTCAAGAGACCCAGTACTTC.

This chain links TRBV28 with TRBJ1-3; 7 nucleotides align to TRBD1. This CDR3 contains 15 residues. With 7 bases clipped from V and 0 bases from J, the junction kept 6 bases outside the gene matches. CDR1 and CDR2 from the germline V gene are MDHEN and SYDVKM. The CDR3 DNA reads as TGTGCCAGCAATGCCAGGGGGAGCTCTGGAAACACCATATATTTT. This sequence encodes CASNARGSSGNTIYF.

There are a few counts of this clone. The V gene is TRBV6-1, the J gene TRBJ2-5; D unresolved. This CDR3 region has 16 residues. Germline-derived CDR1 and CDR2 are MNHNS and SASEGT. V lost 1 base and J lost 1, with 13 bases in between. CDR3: CASSEEAGVGQETQYF. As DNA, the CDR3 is TGTGCCAGCAGTGAAGAGGCAGGCGTGGGCCAAGAGACCCAGTACTTC.

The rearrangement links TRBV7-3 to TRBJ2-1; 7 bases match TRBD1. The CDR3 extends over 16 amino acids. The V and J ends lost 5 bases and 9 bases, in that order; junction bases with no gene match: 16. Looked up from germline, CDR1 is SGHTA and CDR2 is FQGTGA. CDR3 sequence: CASSPDRVRGYSEQFF. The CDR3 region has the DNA TGTGCCAGCAGCCCTGACAGGGTTCGAGGTTATAGTGAGCAGTTCTTC.

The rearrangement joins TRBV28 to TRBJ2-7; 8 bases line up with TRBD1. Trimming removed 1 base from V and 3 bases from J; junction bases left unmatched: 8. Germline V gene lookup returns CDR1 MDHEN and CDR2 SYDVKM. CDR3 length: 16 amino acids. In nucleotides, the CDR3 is TGTGCCAGCAGTTTATCCGGGCAGGGGGCCAACTACGAGCAGTACTTC. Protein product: CASSLSGQGANYEQYF.

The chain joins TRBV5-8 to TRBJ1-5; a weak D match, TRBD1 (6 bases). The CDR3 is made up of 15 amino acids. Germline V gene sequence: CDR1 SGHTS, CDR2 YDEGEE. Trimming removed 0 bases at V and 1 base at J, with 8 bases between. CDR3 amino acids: CASSLEGVSNQPQHF. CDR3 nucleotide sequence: TGTGCCAGCAGCTTGGAGGGGGTGAGCAATCAGCCCCAGCATTTT.

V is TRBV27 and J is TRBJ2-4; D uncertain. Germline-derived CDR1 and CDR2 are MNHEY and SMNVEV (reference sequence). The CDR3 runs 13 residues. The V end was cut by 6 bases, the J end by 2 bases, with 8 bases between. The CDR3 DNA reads TGTGCCAGCAGCCCACTCTCCAAAAACATTCAGTACTTC. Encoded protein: CASSPLSKNIQYF.

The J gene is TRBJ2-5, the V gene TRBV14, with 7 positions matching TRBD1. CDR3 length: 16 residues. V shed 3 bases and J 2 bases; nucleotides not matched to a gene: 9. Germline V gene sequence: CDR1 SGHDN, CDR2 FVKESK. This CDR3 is CASSQGLRGNQETQYF. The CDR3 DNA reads TGTGCCAGCAGCCAGGGTCTCAGGGGGAATCAAGAGACCCAGTACTTC.

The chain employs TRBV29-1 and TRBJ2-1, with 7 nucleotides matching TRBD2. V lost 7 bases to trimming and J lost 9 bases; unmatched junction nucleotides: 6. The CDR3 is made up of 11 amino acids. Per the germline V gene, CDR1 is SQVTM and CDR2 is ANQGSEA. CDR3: CSGSGGLEQFF. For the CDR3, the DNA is TGCAGCGGCTCGGGAGGACTTGAGCAGTTCTTC.

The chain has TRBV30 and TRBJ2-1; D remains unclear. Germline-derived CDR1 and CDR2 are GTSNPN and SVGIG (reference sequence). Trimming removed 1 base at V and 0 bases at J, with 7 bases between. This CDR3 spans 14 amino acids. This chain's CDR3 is CAWSASVSYNEQFF. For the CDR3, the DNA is TGTGCCTGGAGTGCGTCTGTCTCCTACAATGAGCAGTTCTTC.